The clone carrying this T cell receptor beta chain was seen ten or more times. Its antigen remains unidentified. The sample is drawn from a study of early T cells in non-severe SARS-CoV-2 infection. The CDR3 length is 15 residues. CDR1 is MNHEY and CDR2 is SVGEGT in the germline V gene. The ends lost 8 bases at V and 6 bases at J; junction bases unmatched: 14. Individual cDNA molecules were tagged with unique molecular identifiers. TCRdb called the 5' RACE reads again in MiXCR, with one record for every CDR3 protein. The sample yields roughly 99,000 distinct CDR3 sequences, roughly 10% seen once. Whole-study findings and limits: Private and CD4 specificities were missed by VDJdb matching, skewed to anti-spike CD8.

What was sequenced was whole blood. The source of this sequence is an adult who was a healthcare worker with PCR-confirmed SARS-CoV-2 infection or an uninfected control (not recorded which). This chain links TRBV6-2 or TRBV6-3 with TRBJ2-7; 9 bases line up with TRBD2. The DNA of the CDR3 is TGTGCCAGCCGAACGGTGCCGGGACTAGCTACCGAGCAGTACTTC. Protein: CASRTVPGLATEQYF.